The clone carrying this T cell receptor (beta chain) showed up just a few times. Its matching antigen is unknown. Each of the donors was a healthy bone marrow donor. The study ran its PCR with 60 Vbeta and 13 Jbeta primers. Using immunoSEQ multiplex PCR, the repertoire was profiled, and TCRdb retains in-frame clones only, with some absent. The top ten clones hold about 3.5% of a sample with around 150,000 clones, roughly 77% of them seen once. The sample belongs to a study of cytomegalovirus exposure and HLA in healthy donors. Study-wide findings and caveats: A later analysis reported that several of the most significant clusters appeared to be linked to common viral pathogens, among them Epstein-Barr virus. With later analysis, a missense DCLRE1C variant became linked to TCR beta V- and J-gene trimming.

Sequenced sample: PBMCs. The origin of this receptor is a human donor in good health.

The CDR3 DNA reads TGTGCCAGCAGCGTTAACAGGTACAATGAGCAGTTCTTC. It codes for CASSVNRYNEQFF. V gene TRBV7-2 combines with J gene TRBJ2-1; tentative D call: TRBD1 (5 bases). The CDR3 contains 13 residues. V lost 5 bases, J lost 4 bases, and 9 bases lay in between. CDR1 SGHTA and CDR2 FQGNSA come from the germline V gene.